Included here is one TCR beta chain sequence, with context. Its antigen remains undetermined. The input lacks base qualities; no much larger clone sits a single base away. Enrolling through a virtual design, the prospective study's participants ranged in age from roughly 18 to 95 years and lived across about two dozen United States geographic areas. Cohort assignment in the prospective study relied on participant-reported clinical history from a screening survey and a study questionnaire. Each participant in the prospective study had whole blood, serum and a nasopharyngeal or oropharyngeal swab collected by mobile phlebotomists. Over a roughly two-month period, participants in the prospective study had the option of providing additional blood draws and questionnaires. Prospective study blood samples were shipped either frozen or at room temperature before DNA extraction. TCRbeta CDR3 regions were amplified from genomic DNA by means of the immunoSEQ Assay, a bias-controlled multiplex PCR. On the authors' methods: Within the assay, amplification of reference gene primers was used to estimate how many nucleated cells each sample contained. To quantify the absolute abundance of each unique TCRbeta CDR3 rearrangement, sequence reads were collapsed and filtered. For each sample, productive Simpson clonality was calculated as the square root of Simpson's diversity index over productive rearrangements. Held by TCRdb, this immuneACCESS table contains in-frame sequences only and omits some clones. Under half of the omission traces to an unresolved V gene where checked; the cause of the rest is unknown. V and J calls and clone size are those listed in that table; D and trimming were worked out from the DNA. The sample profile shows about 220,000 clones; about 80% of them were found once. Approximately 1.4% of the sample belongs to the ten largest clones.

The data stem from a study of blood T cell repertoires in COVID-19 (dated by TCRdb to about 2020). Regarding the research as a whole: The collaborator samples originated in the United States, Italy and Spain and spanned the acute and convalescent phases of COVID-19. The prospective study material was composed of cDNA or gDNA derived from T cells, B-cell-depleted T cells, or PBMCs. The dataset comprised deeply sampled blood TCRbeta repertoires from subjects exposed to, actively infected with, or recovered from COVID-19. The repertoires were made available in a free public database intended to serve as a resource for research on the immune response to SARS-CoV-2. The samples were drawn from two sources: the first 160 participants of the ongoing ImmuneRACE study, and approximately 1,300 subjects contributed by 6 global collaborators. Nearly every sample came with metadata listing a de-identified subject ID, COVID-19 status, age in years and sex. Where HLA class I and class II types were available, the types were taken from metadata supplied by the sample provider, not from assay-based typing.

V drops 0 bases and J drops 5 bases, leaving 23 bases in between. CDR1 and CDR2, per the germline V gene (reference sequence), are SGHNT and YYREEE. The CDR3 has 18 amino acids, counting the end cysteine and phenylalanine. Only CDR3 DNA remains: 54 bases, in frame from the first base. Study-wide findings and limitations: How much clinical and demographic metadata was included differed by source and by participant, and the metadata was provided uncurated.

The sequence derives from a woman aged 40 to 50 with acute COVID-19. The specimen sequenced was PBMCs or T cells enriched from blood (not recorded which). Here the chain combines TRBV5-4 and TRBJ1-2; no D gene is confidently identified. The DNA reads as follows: TGTGCCAGCAGCTTGGTCGGGCAGGTCGTCAATAGGAGGTATGGCTACACCTTC. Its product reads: CASSLVGQVVNRRYGYTF.